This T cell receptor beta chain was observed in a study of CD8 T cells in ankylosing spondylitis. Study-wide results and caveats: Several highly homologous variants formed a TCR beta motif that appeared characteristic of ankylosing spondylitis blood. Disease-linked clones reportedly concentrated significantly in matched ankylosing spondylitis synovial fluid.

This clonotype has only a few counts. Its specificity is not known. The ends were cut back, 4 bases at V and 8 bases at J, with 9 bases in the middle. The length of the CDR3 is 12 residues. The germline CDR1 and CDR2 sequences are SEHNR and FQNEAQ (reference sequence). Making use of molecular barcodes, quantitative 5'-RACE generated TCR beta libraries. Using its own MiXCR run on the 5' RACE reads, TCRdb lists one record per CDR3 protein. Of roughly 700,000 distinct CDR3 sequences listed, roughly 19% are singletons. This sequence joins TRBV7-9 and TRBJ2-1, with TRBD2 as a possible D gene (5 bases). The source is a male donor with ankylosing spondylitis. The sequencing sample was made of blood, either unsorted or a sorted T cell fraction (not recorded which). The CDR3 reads CASSYERDEQFF. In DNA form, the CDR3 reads TGTGCCAGCAGCTACGAGAGGGATGAGCAGTTCTTC.